Listed here are 8 T cell receptor beta chains from one sample, sequenced in a study of patients and donors after allogeneic stem cell transplantation (TCRdb year 2020). Receptor libraries were prepared by RT-PCR. Reads for this sample came from a NextSeq 550. The raw public data were reprocessed by TCRdb itself: fastp quality trimming at Q25, MiXCR clonotype calling, in-frame beta chains only. CDR3 protein duplicates are merged, each entry listing the most common genes and DNA. A total of 70,000 or so distinct CDR3 sequences appear in this sample, around 27% of them only once. More than 25% of the sample is in the top ten clones. Sequenced: blood, either unsorted or a sorted T cell fraction (not recorded which). These receptors came from a human donor who was either an allogeneic HSCT recipient or a stem cell or donor lymphocyte infusion donor (not recorded which). It is not recorded whose cells these are; they may come from a transplant donor.

This clonotype was seen a handful of times. This chain links TRBV20-1 with TRBJ2-7; maybe TRBD2 (7 bases). V was pared by 3 bases and J by 5 bases, with 14 bases between. Looked up from germline, CDR1 is DFQATT and CDR2 is SNEGSKA (reference sequence). CDR3 length equals 13 residues. The CDR3 sequence is CSARRGPTDEQYF. The CDR3 coding sequence is TGCAGTGCTAGGCGGGGGCCTACTGACGAGCAGTACTTC.

A few counts support this clonotype. The chain is built from TRBV20-1 and TRBJ2-3; 7 nucleotides agree with TRBD1. Germline CDR1 and CDR2: DFQATT and SNEGSKA (reference sequence). The CDR3 length is 15 residues. V shed 5 bases and J 2 bases; nucleotides not matched to a gene: 10. CDR3 protein: CSAGLGQITTDTQYF. CDR3 nucleotides: TGCAGTGCTGGCCTGGGACAGATCACCACAGATACGCAGTATTTT.

This clonotype showed up many times. V and J are TRBV20-1 and TRBJ1-6; D unresolved. The CDR3 has 11 amino acids. The germline gives CDR1 DFQATT, CDR2 SNEGSKA (reference sequence). V was pared by 6 bases and J by 11 bases, with 11 bases between. CDR3 nucleotide sequence: TGCAGTGCCGGCGGTTTAACACCCCTCCACTTT. Residues: CSAGGLTPLHF.

The chain joins TRBV20-1 to TRBJ1-1; D is unresolved. Germline lookup yields CDR1 DFQATT and CDR2 SNEGSKA (reference sequence). V gave up 6 bases and J gave up 7 bases, with 12 bases separating them. There are 11 residues in the CDR3. Here the CDR3 reads CSALNPLEAFF. In DNA, the CDR3 is TGCAGTGCCCTAAACCCCCTTGAAGCTTTCTTT.

The chain uses TRBV14 and TRBJ2-7; D is uncertain. The CDR3 extends over 13 amino acids. Trimming shortened V by 1 base and J by 3 bases, and 7 bases separated the two germline ends. The V gene's germline CDR1 is SGHDN and CDR2 FVKESK. The CDR3 coding sequence is TGTGCCAGCAGCCAAGGTCCCCACTACGAGCAGTACTTC. Translated, it gives CASSQGPHYEQYF.

This chain uses TRBV4-2 with TRBJ2-1; 10 positions agree with TRBD2. V trimming: 2 bases; J trimming: 15 bases; junction bases outside the gene matches: 10. The CDR3 totals 14 residues. CDR1 LGHNA and CDR2 YNFKEQ come from the germline V gene. This CDR3 reads CASSQRGSGGAGFF. The CDR3 DNA reads as TGTGCCAGCAGCCAACGAGGGAGCGGGGGGGCCGGGTTCTTC.

This clonotype occurred a few times. The J gene is TRBJ2-7, the V gene TRBV5-1; D not certain. The germline V gene has CDR1 SGHRS and CDR2 YFSETQ. The CDR3 has 14 amino acids. V was clipped by 1 base and J by 7 bases, with 15 bases between them. The CDR3 is CASSLSAEVREQYF. The CDR3, as DNA: TGCGCCAGCAGCTTGAGTGCAGAGGTTAGGGAGCAGTACTTC.

The chain combines TRBV5-1 with TRBJ2-7, with 9 bases matching TRBD2. This CDR3 is built from 16 residues. V was pared by 4 bases and J by 3 bases, with 11 bases of the junction left unmatched. Germline V lookup: CDR1 SGHRS, CDR2 YFSETQ. The CDR3 loop is CASSPGGGEAYYEQYF. CDR3 nucleotide sequence: TGCGCCAGCAGCCCCGGCGGGGGGGAGGCGTACTACGAGCAGTACTTC.